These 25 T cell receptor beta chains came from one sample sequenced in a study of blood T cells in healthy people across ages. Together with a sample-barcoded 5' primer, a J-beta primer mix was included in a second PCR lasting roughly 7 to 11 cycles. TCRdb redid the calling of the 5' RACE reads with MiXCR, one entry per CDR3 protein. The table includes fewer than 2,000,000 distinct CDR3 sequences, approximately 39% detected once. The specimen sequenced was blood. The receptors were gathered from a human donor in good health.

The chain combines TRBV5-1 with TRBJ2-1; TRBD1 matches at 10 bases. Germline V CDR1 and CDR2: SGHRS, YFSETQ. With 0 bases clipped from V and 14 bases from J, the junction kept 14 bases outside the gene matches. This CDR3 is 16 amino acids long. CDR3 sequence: CASSLGSGTGVSKKFF. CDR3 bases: TGCGCCAGCAGCTTGGGTTCGGGGACAGGGGTCTCAAAAAAGTTCTTC.

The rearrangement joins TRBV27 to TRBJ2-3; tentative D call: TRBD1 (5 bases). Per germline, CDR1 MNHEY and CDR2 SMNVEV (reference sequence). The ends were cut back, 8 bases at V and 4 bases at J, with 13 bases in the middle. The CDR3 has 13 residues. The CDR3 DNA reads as TGTGCCAGCCTACTTTGGGGCTCAGATACGCAGTATTTT. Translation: CASLLWGSDTQYF.

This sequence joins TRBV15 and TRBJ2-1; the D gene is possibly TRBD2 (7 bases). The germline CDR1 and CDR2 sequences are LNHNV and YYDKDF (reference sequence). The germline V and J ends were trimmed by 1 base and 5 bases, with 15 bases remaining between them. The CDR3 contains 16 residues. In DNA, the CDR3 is TGTGCCACCAGCAGAGTAAGCGGGACACCACACAATGAGCAGTTCTTC. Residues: CATSRVSGTPHNEQFF.

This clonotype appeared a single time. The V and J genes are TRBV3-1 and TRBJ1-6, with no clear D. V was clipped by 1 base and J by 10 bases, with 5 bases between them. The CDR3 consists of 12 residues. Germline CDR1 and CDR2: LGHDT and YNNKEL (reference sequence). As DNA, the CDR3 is TGTGCCAGCAGCCAAGCCGAATCACCCCTCCACTTT. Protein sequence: CASSQAESPLHF.

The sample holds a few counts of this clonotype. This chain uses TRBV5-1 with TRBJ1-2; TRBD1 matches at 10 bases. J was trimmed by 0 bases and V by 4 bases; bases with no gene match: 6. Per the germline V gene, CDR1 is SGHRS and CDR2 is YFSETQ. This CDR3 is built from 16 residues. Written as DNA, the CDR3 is TGCGCCAGCAGCAGGGGACAGGGGACATCTAACTATGGCTACACCTTC. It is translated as CASSRGQGTSNYGYTF.

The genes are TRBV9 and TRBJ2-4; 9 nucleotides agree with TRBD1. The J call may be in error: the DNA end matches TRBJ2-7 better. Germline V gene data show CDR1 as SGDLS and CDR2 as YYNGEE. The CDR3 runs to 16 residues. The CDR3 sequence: CASSPTTGDRAGEQYF. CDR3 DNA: TGTGCCAGCAGCCCAACTACTGGGGACAGGGCGGGCGAGCAGTACTTC.

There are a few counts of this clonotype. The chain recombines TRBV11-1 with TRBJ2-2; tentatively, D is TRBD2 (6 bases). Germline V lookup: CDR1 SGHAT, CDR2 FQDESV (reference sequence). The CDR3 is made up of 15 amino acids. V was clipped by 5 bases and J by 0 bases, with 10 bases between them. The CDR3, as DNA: TGTGCCAGCAGCCCCTGGGGGGCGAACACCGGGGAGCTGTTTTTT. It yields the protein CASSPWGANTGELFF.

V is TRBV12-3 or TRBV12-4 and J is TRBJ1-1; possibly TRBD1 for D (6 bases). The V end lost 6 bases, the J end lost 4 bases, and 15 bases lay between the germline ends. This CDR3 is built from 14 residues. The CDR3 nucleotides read TGTGCCAGCAGGCGGGACACAGAAACCACTGAAGCTTTCTTT. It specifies CASRRDTETTEAFF.

The CDR3 sequence is CAVSTSGRSSSTDTQYF. For the CDR3, the DNA is TGTGCCGTCTCTACTAGCGGGAGATCGTCGAGCACAGATACGCAGTATTTT. This rearrangement joins TRBV10-3 to TRBJ2-3, with 11 bases aligning to TRBD2. The CDR3 is made up of 17 amino acids. The V and J ends lost 11 bases and 0 bases, in that order; junction bases with no gene match: 13. The germline gives CDR1 ENHRY, CDR2 SYGVKD.

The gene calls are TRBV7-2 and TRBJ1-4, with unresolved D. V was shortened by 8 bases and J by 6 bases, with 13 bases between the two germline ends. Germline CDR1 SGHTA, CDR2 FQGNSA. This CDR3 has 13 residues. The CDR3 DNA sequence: TGTGCCAGCCCCTGGTCAAGGGATGAAAAACTGTTTTTT. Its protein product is CASPWSRDEKLFF. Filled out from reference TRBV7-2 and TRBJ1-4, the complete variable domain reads GAGVSQSPSNKVTEKGKDVELRCDPISGHTALYWYRQSLGQGLEFLIYFQGNSAPDKSGLPSDRFSAERTGGSVSTLTIQRTQQEDSAVYLCASPWSRDEKLFFGSGTQLSVL.

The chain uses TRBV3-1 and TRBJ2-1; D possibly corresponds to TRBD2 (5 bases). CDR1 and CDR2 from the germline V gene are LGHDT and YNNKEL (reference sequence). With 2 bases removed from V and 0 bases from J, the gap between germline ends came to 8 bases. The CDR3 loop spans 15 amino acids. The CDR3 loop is CASSQMGSSYNEQFF. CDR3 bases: TGTGCCAGCAGCCAAATGGGGAGCTCCTACAATGAGCAGTTCTTC.

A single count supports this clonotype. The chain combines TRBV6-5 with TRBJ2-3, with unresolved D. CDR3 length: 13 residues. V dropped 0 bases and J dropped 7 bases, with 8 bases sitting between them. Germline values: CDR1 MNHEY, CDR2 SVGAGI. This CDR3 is CASSYSTPNTQYF. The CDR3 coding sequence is TGTGCCAGCAGTTACTCGACCCCGAATACGCAGTATTTT.

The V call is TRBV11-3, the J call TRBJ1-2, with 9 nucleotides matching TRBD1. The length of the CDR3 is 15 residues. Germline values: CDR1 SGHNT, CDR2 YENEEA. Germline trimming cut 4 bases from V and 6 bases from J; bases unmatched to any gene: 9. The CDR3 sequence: CASSSRDRVYDGYTF. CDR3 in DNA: TGTGCCAGCAGCTCCCGGGACAGGGTTTATGATGGCTACACCTTC.

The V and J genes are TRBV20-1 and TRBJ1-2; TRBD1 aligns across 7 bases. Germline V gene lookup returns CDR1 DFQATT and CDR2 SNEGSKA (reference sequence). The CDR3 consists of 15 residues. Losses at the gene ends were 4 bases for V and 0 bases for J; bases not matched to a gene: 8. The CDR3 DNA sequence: TGCAGTGCTAAGTCAGACAGGGAAGCTAACTATGGCTACACCTTC. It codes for CSAKSDREANYGYTF.

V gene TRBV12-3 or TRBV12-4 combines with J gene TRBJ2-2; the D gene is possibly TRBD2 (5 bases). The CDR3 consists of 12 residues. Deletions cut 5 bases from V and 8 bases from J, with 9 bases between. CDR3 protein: CASSLPGGELFF. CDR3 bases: TGTGCCAGCAGTCTACCGGGGGGGGAGCTGTTTTTT.

CDR3 region: CASSLYAGPTNSPLHF. CDR3 DNA: TGTGCCAGCAGCTTATACGCCGGGCCCACTAATTCACCCCTCCACTTT. The genes are TRBV5-5 and TRBJ1-6; no reliable D call. The V end lost 2 bases, the J end lost 6 bases, and 15 bases lay between the germline ends. The CDR3 length is 16 residues. Germline CDR1 is SGHKS and CDR2 is YYEKEE (reference sequence).

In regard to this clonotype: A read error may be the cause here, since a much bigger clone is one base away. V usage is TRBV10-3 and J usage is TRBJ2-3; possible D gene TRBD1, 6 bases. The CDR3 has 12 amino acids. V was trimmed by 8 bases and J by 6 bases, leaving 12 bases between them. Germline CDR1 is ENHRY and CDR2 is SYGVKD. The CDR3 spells CAIGLGADTQYF. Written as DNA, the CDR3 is TGTGCCATCGGTCTGGGGGCCGATACGCAGTATTTT.

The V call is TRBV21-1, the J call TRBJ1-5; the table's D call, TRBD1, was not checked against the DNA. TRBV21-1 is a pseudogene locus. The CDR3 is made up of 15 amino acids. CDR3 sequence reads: CASSDNREMRQPQHF. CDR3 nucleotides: TGTGCCAGCAGCGATAACAGGGAGATGAGGCAGCCCCAGCATTTT.

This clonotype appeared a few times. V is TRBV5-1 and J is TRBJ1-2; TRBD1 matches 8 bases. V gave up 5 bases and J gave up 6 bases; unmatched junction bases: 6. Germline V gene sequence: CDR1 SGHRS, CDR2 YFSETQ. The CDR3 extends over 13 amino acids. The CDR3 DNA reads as TGCGCCAGCAGGGACAGGGAAGTAGATGGCTACACCTTC. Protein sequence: CASRDREVDGYTF.

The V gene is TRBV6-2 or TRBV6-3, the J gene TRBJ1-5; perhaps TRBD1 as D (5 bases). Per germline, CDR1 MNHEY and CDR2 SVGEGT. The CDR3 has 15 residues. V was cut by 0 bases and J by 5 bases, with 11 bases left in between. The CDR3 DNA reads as TGTGCCAGCAGTTACTCAGGGGCCTCCGATCAGCCCCAGCATTTT. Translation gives CASSYSGASDQPQHF.

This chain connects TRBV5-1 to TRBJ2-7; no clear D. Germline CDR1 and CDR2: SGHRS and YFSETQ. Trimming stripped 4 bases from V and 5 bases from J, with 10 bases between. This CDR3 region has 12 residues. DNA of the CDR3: TGCGCCAGCAGCGTCGAGCTAGACGAGCAGTACTTC. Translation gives CASSVELDEQYF. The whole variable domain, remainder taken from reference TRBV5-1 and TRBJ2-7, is KAGVTQTPRYLIKTRGQQVTLSCSPISGHRSVSWYQQTPGQGLQFLFEYFSETQRNKGNFPGRFSGRQFSNSRSEMNVSTLELGDSALYLCASSVELDEQYFGPGTRLTVT.

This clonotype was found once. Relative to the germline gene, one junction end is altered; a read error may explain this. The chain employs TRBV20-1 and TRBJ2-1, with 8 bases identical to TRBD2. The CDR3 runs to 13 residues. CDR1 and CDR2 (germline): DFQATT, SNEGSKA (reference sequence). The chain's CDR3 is CSASQRGWNEQFF. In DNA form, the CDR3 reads TGCAGTGCTAGCCAGCGGGGGTGGAATGAACAGTTCTTC.

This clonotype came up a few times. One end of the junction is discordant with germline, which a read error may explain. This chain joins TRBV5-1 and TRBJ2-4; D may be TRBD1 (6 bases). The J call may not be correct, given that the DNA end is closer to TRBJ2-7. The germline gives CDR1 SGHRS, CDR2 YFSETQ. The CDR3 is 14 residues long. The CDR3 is CASSLGRGRGEQYF. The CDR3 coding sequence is TGTGCCAGCAGTTTGGGCAGGGGTAGAGGCGAGCAGTACTTC.

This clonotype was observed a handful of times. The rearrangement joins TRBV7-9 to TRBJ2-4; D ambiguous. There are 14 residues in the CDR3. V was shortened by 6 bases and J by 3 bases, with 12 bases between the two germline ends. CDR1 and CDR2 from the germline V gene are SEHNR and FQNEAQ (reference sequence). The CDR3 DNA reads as TGTGCCAGCAGTTTCGAGGATGGCAAAAACATTCAGTACTTC. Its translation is CASSFEDGKNIQYF.

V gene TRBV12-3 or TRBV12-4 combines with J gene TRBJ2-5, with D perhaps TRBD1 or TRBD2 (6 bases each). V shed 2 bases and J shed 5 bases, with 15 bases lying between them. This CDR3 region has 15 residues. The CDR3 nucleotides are TGTGCCAGCAGTTTAAACAGGGAGGCTGGGGAGACCCAGTACTTC. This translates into CASSLNREAGETQYF.